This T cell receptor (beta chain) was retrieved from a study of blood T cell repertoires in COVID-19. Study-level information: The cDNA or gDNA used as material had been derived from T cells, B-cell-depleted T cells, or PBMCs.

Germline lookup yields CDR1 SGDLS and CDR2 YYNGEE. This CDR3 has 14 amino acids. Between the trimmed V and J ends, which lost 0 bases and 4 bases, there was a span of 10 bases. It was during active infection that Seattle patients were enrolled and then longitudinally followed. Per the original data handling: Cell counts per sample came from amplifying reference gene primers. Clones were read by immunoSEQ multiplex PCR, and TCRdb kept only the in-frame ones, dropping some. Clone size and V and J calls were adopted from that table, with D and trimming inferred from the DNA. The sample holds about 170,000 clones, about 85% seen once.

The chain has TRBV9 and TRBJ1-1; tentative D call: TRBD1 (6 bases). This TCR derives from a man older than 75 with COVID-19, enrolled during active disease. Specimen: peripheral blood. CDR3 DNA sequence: TGTGCCAGCAGCGTAGAGGGGGGGCCCACTGAAGCTTTCTTT. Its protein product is CASSVEGGPTEAFF.